This T cell receptor (beta chain) derives from a study of T-cell reconstitution after alpha-beta-depleted transplantation in children (dated by TCRdb to between 2015 and 2016). For context, the study as a whole: The study quantitatively tracked T-cell immune reconstitution after TCRalphabeta/CD19-depleted allogeneic hematopoietic cell transplantation in children using TCR repertoire profiling. Study-level results and caveats: The high TCRbeta diversity at day 60 in some patients was ascribed to recipient T cells and intrathymic progenitors that had survived conditioning. About two months after transplant, the apparently early recovery of alphabetaT-cell counts reportedly depended on just several hundred clones that had expanded rapidly and came from non-depleted graft cells. The frequencies of hyperexpanded clones fell over the following months, and after one year, T-cell counts and TCRbeta diversity were mostly attributed to newly produced T cells.

As concerns this clonotype: The antigen it binds to is not known. No much larger clone is present one base from it, and per-base qualities are unavailable.

From its cysteine to its phenylalanine, the CDR3 spans 14 amino acids. Kept here is only the CDR3 DNA, which spans 42 bases and is read in frame from base 1. V lost 4 bases and J lost 8 bases, and the count of bases not matched to a germline gene is 13. The germline V gene encodes CDR1 SQVTM and CDR2 ANQGSEA. The treatment or condition tag for this specimen amounts to: allogeneic hematopoietic cell transplantation with graft depleted of TCRalphabeta T cells and CD19 B cells. The transplant recipients were children given TCRalphabeta/CD19-depleted allogeneic hematopoietic cell grafts. Libraries came from PCR. The run used an Illumina HiSeq 2500. TCR library preparation used molecular barcoding, with unique molecular identifiers applied to normalize quantification of the TCRbeta repertoire. TCRdb reprocessed the public reads (quality trimming at Q25 with fastp, clone calling with MiXCR) and kept in-frame beta chains. Entries that share a CDR3 protein sequence are merged under the most common genes and DNA. The sample table contains more than 200,000 distinct CDR3 sequences; only one count was recorded for under 20% of them. Of the sample, approximately 40% is held by the ten largest clones.

The clonotype originates from a male patient aged 2 to 10 who had a stem cell transplant for acute lymphoblastic leukemia, so the T cells may come from the graft donor. Sequenced material: PBMCs, mostly from graft donor cells, taken 360 days after TCRalphabeta/CD19-depleted stem cell transplant. The sequence is built from TRBV29-1 and TRBJ1-2, with 7 central nucleotides matching TRBD1. The CDR3 loop reads CSVGQGLQGRGYTF. The nucleotide sequence reads as follows: TGCAGCGTTGGTCAAGGATTACAGGGGCGCGGCTACACCTTC. This CDR3, with the reference TRBV29-1 and TRBJ1-2 proteins standing in past its ends, gives the full variable domain SAVISQKPSRDICQRGTSLTIQCQVDSQVTMMFWYRQQPGQSLTLIATANQGSEATYESGFVIDKFPISRPNLTFSTLTVSNMSPEDSSIYLCSVGQGLQGRGYTFGSGTRLTVV.